This is a list of T cell receptor beta chains from one sample in a study of chemoradiotherapy in HPV16-positive cancers. TCRdb's copy holds only in-frame clones and misses some; the assay was immunoSEQ multiplex PCR. The sample has approximately 35,000 clones; about 90% are singletons. The source was blood, collected from a patient who underwent chemoradiotherapy. Source of these receptors: a human donor with HPV-associated anogenital cancer. Each CDR3 is given with its conserved first and last residue. The D gene is left open where the match is weak. Only part of the rows carry a size: once, few, many, or a class if the clone is expanded.

D,V,J,size,DNA,CDR3
NA,TRBV18,TRBJ2-7,NA,TGTGCCAGCTCACCAGGGGGCAGATCCTACGAGCAGTACTTC,CASSPGGRSYEQYF
TRBD1,TRBV5-8,TRBJ2-5,NA,TGTGCCAGCAGCGCGGGACAGGGGCTGGGGGAGACCCAGTACTTC,CASSAGQGLGETQYF
TRBD2,TRBV6-1,TRBJ2-1,NA,TGTGCCAGCAGTGAACTAGCGGGGGGGAACAATGAGCAGTTCTTC,CASSELAGGNNEQFF
NA,TRBV21-1,TRBJ2-7,NA,TGTGCCAGCAGCAATGGCGGGGGGCCGGTGCGGTACTTC,CASSNGGGPVRYF
NA,TRBV11-2,TRBJ2-5,NA,TGTGCCAGCAGCTTAGACGACGGAATGAGGGGCCAGTACTTC,CASSLDDGMRGQYF
TRBD1,TRBV5-1,TRBJ2-3,NA,TGCGCCAGCAGCCTACACAGGGGTGGAGGCACAGATACGCAGTATTTT,CASSLHRGGGTDTQYF
NA,TRBV27,TRBJ2-2,NA,TGTGCCAGCAGTTTTAGGCGGGACGCGAACACCGGGGAGCTGTTTTTT,CASSFRRDANTGELFF
NA,TRBV18,TRBJ1-2,NA,TGTGCCAGCTCACCCGGACAAGACCGGAGCTACACCTTC,CASSPGQDRSYTF
NA,TRBV5-1,TRBJ2-2,NA,TGCGCCAGCAGCTTGGAGGGTAGGGGCAGCACCGGGGAGCTGTTTTTT,CASSLEGRGSTGELFF
NA,TRBV27,TRBJ1-1,NA,TGTGCCAGCAGTTCGGGGGCAGGGACACGGGGAGCTTTCTTT,CASSSGAGTRGAFF
NA,TRBV7-9,TRBJ2-3,NA,TGTGCCAGCAGCTTAGACCCCAGGGGTGGGCAAGATACGCAGTATTTT,CASSLDPRGGQDTQYF
TRBD1,TRBV19,TRBJ1-2,NA,TGTGCCAGTAGTAGCAGGGGGCTCTCCTATGGCTACACCTTC,CASSSRGLSYGYTF
NA,TRBV15,TRBJ2-3,NA,TGTGCCACCAGCAGAGGCACGGGGACAGATACGCAGTATTTT,CATSRGTGTDTQYF
NA,TRBV18,TRBJ2-2,NA,TGTGCCAGCTCACACAGGGTGAGGAGCACCGGGGAGCTGTTTTTT,CASSHRVRSTGELFF
TRBD2,TRBV7-3,TRBJ2-3,NA,TGTGCCAGCAGCTCCTCCGGGCGGGGGGGTGCAGATACGCAGTATTTT,CASSSSGRGGADTQYF
TRBD2,TRBV5-1,TRBJ2-1,NA,TGCGCCAGCAGCTTTCGGGGGGGCGGTGAGCAGTTCTTC,CASSFRGGGEQFF
TRBD1,TRBV30,TRBJ1-2,NA,TGTGCCTGGACGAGACAGGGTAACTATGGCTACACCTTC,CAWTRQGNYGYTF
NA,TRBV27,TRBJ2-1,few,TGTGCCAGCAGTTGGACCTTTGGCAATGAGCAGTTCTTC,CASSWTFGNEQFF
NA,TRBV4-2,TRBJ1-5,once,TGTGCCAGCAGCCAGACTTGGGCTTCCGATCAGCCCCAGCATTTT,CASSQTWASDQPQHF
TRBD1,TRBV30,TRBJ2-2,NA,TGTGCCTGCAAGGACAGGGGGCGGCGGACCGGGGAGCTGTTTTTT,CACKDRGRRTGELFF
NA,TRBV2,TRBJ2-1,NA,TGTGCCAGCAGACCTCGAGGCTCCTACAATGAGCAGTTCTTC,CASRPRGSYNEQFF
NA,TRBV6-6,TRBJ2-3,NA,TGTGCCAGCAGCCCACACACCGAGCGGCGAAATACGCAGTATTTT,CASSPHTERRNTQYF
TRBD1,TRBV27,TRBJ2-7,NA,TGTGCCAGCAGTTTCCCGGACAGGGCCCACGAGCAGTACTTC,CASSFPDRAHEQYF
NA,TRBV29-1,TRBJ2-5,NA,TGCAGCGTTGGGTTTGGGGCTAGCCGGGGAGAGACCCAGTACTTC,CSVGFGASRGETQYF
TRBD1,TRBV18,TRBJ1-2,NA,TGTGCCAGCTCACCCGGGACAGGGTTTTACTATGGCTACACCTTC,CASSPGTGFYYGYTF
NA,TRBV27,TRBJ2-3,NA,TGTGCCAGCAGTTTATCGTCGTCAGATACGCAGTATTTT,CASSLSSSDTQYF
TRBD1,TRBV7-3,TRBJ1-2,few,TGTGCCAGCAGCGAGGGGGCAACAAACTATGGCTACACCTTC,CASSEGATNYGYTF